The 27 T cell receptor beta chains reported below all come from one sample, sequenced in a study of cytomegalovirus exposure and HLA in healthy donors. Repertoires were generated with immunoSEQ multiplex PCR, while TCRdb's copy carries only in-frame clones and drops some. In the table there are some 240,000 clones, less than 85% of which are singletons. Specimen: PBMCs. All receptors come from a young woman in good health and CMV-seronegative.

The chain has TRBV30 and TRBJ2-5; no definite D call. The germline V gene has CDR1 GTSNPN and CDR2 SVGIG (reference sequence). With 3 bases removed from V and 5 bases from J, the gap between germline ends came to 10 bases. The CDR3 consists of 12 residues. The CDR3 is CAWRPVGETQYF. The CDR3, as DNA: TGTGCCTGGAGGCCCGTCGGGGAGACCCAGTACTTC.

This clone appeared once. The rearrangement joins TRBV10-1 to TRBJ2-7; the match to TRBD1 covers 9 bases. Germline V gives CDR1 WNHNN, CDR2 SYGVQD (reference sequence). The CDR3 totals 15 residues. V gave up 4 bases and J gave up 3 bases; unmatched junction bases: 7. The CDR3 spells CASSATVTGGYEQYF. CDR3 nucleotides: TGCGCCAGCAGTGCTACGGTGACAGGGGGCTACGAGCAGTACTTC.

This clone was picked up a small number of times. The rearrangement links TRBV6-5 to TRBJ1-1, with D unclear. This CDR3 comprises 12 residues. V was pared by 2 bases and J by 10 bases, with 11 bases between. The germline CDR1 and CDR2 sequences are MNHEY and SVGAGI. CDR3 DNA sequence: TGTGCCAGCAGTTACGGGAGTGATTTAGCTTTCTTT. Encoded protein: CASSYGSDLAFF.

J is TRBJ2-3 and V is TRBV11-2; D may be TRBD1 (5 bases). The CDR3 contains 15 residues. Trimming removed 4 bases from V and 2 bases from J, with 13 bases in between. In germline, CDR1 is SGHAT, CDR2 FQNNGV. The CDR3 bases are TGTGCCAGCAGCTCAGGACAAGCCTTCACAGATACGCAGTATTTT. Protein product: CASSSGQAFTDTQYF.

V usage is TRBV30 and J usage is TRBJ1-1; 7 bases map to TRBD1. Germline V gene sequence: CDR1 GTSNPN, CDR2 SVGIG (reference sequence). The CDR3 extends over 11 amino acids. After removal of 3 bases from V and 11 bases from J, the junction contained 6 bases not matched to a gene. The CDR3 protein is CAWSTGEVAFF. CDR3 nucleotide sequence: TGTGCCTGGAGCACAGGGGAAGTCGCTTTCTTT.

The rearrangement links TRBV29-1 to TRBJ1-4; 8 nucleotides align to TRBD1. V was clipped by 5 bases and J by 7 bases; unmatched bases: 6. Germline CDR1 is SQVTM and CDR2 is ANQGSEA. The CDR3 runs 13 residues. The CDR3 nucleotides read TGCAGCGTTTCGGACAGGGAAGGTGAAAAACTGTTTTTT. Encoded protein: CSVSDREGEKLFF.

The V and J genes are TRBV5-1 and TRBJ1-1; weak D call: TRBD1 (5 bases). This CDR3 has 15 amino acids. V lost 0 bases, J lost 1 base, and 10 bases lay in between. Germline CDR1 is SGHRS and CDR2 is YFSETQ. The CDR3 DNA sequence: TGCGCCAGCAGCTTGGCGGTCGGACAGAACACTGAAGCTTTCTTT. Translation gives CASSLAVGQNTEAFF.

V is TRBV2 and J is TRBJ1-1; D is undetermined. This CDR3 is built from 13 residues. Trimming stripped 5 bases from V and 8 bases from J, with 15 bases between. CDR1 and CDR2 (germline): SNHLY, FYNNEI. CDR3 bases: TGTGCCAGCAGTTTTTCGACGTTCGACGAAGCTTTCTTT. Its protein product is CASSFSTFDEAFF. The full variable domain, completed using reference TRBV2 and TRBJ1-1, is EPEVTQTPSHQVTQMGQEVILRCVPISNHLYFYWYRQILGQKVEFLVSFYNNEISEKSEIFDDQFSVERPDGSNFTLKIRSTKLEDSAMYFCASSFSTFDEAFFGQGTRLTVV.

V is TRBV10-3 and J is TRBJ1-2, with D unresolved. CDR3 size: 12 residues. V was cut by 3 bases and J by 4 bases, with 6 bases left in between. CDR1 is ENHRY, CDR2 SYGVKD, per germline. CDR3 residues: CAISDRPYGYTF. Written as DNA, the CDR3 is TGTGCCATCAGTGACAGGCCCTATGGCTACACCTTC.

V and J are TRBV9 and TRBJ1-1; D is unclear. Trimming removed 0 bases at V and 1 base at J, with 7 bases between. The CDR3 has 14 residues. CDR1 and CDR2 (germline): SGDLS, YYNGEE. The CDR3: CASSVATENTEAFF. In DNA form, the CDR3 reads TGTGCCAGCAGCGTAGCTACCGAGAACACTGAAGCTTTCTTT.

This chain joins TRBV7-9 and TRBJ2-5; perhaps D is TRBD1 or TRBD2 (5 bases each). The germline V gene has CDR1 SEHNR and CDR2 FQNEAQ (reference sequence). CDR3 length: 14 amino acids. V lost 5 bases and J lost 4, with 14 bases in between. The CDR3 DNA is TGTGCCAGCAGCCCCTCAGGTGGGGGAGAGACCCAGTACTTC. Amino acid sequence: CASSPSGGGETQYF.

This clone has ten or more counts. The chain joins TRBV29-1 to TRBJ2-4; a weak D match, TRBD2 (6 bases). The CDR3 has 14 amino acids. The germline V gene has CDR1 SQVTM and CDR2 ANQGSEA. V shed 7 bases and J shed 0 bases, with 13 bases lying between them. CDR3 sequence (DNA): TGCAGCGGCGGGGTTCTCGGAGCCAAAAACATTCAGTACTTC. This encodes CSGGVLGAKNIQYF.

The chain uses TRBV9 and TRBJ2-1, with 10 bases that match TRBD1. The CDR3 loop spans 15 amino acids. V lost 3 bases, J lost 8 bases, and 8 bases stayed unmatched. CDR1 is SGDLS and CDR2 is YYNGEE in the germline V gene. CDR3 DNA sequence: TGTGCCAGCAGCGGCGGGACAGGGGCTGTCGATGAGCAGTTCTTC. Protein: CASSGGTGAVDEQFF.

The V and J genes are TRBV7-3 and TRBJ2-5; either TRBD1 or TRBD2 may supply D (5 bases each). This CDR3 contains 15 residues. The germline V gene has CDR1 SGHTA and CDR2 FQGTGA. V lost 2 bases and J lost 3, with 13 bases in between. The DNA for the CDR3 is TGTGCCAGCAGCTTACGAGGGGCTTACGAAGAGACCCAGTACTTC. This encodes CASSLRGAYEETQYF.

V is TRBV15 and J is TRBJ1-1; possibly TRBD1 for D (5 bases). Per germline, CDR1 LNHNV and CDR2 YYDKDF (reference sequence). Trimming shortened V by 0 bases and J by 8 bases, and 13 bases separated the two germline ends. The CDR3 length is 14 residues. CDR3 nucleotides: TGTGCCACCAGCAGAGATCCACAGGTACAAGAAGCTTTCTTT. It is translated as CATSRDPQVQEAFF.

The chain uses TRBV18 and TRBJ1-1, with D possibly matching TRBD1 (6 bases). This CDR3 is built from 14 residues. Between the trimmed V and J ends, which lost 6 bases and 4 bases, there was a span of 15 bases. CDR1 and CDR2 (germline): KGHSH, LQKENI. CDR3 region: CASSDSTGPTEAFF. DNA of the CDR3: TGTGCCAGCTCGGACTCGACAGGCCCCACTGAAGCTTTCTTT.

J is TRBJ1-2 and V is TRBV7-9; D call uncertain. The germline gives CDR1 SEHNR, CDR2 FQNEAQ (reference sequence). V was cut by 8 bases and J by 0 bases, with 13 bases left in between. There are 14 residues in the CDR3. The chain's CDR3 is CASLIGSSNYGYTF. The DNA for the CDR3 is TGTGCCAGCCTCATCGGATCTTCTAACTATGGCTACACCTTC.

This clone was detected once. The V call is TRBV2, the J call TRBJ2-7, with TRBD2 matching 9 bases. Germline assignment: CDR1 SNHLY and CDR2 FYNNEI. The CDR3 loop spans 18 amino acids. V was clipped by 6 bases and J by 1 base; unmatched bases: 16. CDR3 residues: CASSRAPPTSGRSYEQYF. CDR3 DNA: TGTGCCAGCAGCCGTGCCCCCCCTACTAGCGGGCGTTCCTACGAGCAGTACTTC.

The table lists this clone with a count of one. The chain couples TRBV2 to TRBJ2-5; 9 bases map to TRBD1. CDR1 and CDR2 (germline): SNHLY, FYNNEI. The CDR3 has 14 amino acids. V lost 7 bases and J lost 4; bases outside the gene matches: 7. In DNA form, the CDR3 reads TGTGCCAGCAACCCACAGGGGGCAGGAGAGACCCAGTACTTC. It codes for CASNPQGAGETQYF.

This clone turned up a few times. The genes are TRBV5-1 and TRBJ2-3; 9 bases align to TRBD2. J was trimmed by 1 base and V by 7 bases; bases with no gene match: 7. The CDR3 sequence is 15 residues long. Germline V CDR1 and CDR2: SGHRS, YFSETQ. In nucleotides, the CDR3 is TGCGCCAGCGGACGATGGACTAGCGGCACAGATACGCAGTATTTT. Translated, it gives CASGRWTSGTDTQYF.

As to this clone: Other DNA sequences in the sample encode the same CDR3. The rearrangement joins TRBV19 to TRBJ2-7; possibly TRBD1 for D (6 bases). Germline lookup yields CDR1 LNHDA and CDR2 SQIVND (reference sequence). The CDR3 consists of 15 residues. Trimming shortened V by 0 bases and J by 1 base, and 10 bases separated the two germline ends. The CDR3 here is CASSIDPTGSYEQYF. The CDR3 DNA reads TGTGCCAGTAGTATAGATCCCACAGGGTCCTACGAGCAGTACTTC.

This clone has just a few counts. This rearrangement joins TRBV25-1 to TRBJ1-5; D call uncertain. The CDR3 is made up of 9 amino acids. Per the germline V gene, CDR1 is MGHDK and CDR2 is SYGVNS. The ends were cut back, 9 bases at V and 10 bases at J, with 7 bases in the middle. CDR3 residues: CASPLPQHF. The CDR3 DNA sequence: TGTGCCAGTCCTTTACCCCAGCATTTT.

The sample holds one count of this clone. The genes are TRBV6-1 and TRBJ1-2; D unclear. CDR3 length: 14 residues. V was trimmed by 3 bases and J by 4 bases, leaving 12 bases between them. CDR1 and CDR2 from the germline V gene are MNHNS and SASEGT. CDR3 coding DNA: TGTGCCAGCAGTGAGAACAGCCCTCCCTATGGCTACACCTTC. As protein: CASSENSPPYGYTF.

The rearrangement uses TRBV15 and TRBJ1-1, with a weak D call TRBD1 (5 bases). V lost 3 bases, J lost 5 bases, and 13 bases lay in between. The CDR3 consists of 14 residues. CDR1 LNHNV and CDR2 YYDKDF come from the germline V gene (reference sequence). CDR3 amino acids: CATSREGEGTEAFF. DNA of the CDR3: TGTGCCACCAGCAGGGAAGGCGAGGGGACTGAAGCTTTCTTT.

CDR3 amino acids: CASSLVGNTIYF. For the CDR3, the DNA is TGTGCCAGCAGCTTAGTAGGAAACACCATATATTTT. The chain recombines TRBV7-4 with TRBJ1-3; D is undetermined. There are 12 residues in the CDR3. The germline V gene has CDR1 SGHVT and CDR2 SQSDAQ. The V end was cut by 1 base, the J end by 4 bases, with 2 bases between.

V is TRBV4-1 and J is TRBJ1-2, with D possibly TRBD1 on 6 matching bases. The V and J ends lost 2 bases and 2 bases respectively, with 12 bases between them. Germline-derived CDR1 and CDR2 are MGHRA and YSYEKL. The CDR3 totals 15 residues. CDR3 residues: CASSQPTGSNYGYTF. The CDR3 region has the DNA TGCGCCAGCAGCCAACCGACAGGTTCCAACTATGGCTACACCTTC.

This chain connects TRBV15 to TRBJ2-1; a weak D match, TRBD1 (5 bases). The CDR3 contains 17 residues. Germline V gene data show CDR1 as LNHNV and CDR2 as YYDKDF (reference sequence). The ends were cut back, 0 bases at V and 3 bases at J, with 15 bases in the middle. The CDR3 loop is CATSRDLPQANYNEQFF. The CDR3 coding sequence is TGTGCCACCAGCAGAGATCTTCCACAGGCTAACTACAATGAGCAGTTCTTC.